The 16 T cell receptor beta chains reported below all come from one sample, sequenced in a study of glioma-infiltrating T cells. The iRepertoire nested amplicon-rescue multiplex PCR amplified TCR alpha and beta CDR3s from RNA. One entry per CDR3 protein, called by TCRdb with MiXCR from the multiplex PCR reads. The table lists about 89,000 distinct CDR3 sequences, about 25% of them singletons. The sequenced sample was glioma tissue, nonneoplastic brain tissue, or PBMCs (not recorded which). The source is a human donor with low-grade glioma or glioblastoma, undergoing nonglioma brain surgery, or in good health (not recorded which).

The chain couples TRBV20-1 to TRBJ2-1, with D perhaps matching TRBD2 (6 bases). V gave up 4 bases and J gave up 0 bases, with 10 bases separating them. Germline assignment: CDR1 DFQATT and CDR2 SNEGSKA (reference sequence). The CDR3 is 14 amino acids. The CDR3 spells CSAKTSNSYNEQFF. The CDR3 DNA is TGCAGTGCTAAGACTAGTAACTCCTACAATGAGCAGTTCTTC.

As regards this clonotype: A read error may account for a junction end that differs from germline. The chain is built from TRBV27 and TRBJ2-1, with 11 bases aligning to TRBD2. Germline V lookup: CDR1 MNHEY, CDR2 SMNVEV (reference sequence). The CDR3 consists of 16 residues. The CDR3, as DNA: TGTGCCGGCAGTTCAATACTAGCGGGGGAGGAGCATGAGCAGTTCTTC. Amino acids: CAGSSILAGEEHEQFF.

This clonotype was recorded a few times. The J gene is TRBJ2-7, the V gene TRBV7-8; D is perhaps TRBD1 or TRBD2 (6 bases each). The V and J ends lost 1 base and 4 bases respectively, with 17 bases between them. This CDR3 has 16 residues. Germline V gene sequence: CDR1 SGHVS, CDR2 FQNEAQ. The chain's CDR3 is CASSLGAPRGVYEQYF. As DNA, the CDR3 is TGTGCCAGCAGCTTAGGAGCACCAAGGGGGGTATACGAGCAGTACTTC. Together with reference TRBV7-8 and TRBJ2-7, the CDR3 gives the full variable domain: GAGVSQSPRYKVAKRGQDVALRCDPISGHVSLFWYQQALGQGPEFLTYFQNEAQLDKSGLPSDRFFAERPEGSVSTLKIQRTQQEDSAVYLCASSLGAPRGVYEQYFGPGTRLTVT.

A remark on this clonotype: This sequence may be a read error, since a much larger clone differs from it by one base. The CDR3 nucleotides are TGTGCCAGCAGATTGACCAGGGACAGGGACTACTTC. Translating it yields CASRLTRDRDYF. The V gene is TRBV2, the J gene TRBJ2-4, with 9 bases matching TRBD1. Unmatched junction bases numbered 10, after V lost 6 bases and J lost 16 bases. The CDR3 is 12 residues long. Germline loops: CDR1 SNHLY, CDR2 FYNNEI.

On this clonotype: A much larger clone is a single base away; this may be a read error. In DNA form, the CDR3 reads TGTGCCAGCTCACCGGATAACGATCAGTACTTC. This translates into CASSPDNDQYF. The chain is built from TRBV18 and TRBJ2-7; D is ambiguous. In germline, CDR1 is KGHSH, CDR2 LQKENI. The CDR3 contains 11 residues.

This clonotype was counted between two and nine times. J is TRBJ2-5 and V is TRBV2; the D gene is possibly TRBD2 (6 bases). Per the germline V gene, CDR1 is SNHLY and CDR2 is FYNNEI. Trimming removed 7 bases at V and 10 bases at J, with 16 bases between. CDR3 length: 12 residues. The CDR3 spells CASNGGVVDQYF. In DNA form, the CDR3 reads TGTGCCAGCAACGGCGGGGTAGTGGACCAGTACTTC. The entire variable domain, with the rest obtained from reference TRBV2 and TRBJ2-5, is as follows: EPEVTQTPSHQVTQMGQEVILRCVPISNHLYFYWYRQILGQKVEFLVSFYNNEISEKSEIFDDQFSVERPDGSNFTLKIRSTKLEDSAMYFCASNGGVVDQYFGPGTRLLVL.

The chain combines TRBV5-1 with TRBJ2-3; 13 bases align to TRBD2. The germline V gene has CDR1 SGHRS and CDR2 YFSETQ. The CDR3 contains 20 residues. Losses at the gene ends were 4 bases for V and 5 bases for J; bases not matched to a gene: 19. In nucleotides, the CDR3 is TGCGCCAGCAGCAAGGCCGGGACTAGCGGGATAGGGCCCGCTGGAGATACGCAGTATTTT. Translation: CASSKAGTSGIGPAGDTQYF.

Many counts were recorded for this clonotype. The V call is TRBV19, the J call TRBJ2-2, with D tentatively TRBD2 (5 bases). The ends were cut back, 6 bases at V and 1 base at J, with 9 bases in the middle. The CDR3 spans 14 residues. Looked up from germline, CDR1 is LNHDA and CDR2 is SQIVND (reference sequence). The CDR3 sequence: CASSFSENTGELFF. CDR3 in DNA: TGTGCCAGTAGCTTTAGCGAGAACACCGGGGAGCTGTTTTTT.

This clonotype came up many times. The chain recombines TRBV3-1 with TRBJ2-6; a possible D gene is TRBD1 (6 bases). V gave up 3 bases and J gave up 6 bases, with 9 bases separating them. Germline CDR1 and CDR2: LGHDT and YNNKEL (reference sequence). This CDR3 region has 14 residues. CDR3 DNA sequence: TGTGCCAGCAGCCACAGGGGAGAGGCCAACGTCCTGACTTTC. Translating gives CASSHRGEANVLTF. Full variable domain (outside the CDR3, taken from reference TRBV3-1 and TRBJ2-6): DTAVSQTPKYLVTQMGNDKSIKCEQNLGHDTMYWYKQDSKKFLKIMFSYNNKELIINETVPNRFSPKSPDKAHLNLHINSLELGDSAVYFCASSHRGEANVLTFGAGSRLTVL.

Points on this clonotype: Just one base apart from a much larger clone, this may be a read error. The CDR3 bases are TGTGCCAGCAGCTTATTTTTCAGGGGAGGTTATGGCTACACCTTC. It encodes CASSLFFRGGYGYTF. The rearrangement joins TRBV7-9 to TRBJ1-2, with a tentative D call TRBD1 (6 bases). Germline V gene data show CDR1 as SEHNR and CDR2 as FQNEAQ (reference sequence). V shed 2 bases and J shed 5 bases, with 15 bases lying between them. This CDR3 spans 15 amino acids. The variable domain in full, completed from reference TRBV7-9 and TRBJ1-2, reads DTGVSQNPRHKITKRGQNVTFRCDPISEHNRLYWYRQTLGQGPEFLTYFQNEAQLEKSRLLSDRFSAERPKGSFSTLEIQRTEQGDSAMYLCASSLFFRGGYGYTFGSGTRLTVV.

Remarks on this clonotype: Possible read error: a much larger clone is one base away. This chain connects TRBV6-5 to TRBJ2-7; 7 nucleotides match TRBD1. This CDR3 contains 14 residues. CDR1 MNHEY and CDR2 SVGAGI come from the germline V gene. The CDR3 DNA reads TGTGCCAGCAGTTACTCGACAGGGAGCTACGGGCAGTACTTC. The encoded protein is CASSYSTGSYGQYF.

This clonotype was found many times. CDR3 in DNA: TGTGCCAGTACCCCAGGGGAGAGGGTGAACACTGAAGCTTTCTTT. Protein product: CASTPGERVNTEAFF. The chain joins TRBV19 to TRBJ1-1; D may be TRBD1 (6 bases). CDR3 size: 15 residues. V lost 7 bases, J lost 0 bases, and 15 bases lay in between. The germline CDR1 and CDR2 sequences are LNHDA and SQIVND (reference sequence).

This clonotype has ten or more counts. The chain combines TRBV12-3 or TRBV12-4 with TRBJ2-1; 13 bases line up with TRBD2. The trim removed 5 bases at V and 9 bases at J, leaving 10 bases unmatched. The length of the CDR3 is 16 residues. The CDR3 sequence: CASSPETSGRISEQFF. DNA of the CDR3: TGTGCCAGCAGTCCCGAGACTAGCGGGAGGATCAGTGAGCAGTTCTTC.

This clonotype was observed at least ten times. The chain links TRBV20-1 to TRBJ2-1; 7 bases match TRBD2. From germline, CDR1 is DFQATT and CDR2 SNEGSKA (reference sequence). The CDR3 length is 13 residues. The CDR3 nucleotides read TGCATTCCCGCGGGAGCCCCTAGGAATGAGCAGTTCTTC. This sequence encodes CIPAGAPRNEQFF.

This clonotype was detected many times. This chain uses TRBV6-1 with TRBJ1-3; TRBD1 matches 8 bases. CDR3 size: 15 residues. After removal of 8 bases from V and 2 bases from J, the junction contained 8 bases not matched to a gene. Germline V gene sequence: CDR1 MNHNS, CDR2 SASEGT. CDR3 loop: CASALQGAPGNTIYF. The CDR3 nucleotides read TGTGCCAGCGCCCTGCAGGGGGCTCCTGGAAACACCATATATTTT.

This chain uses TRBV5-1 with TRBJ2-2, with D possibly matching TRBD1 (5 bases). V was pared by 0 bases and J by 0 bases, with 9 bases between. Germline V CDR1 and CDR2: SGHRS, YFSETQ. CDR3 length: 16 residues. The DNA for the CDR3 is TGCGCCAGCAGCTTGGGGGCACAGGCGAACACCGGGGAGCTGTTTTTT. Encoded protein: CASSLGAQANTGELFF.